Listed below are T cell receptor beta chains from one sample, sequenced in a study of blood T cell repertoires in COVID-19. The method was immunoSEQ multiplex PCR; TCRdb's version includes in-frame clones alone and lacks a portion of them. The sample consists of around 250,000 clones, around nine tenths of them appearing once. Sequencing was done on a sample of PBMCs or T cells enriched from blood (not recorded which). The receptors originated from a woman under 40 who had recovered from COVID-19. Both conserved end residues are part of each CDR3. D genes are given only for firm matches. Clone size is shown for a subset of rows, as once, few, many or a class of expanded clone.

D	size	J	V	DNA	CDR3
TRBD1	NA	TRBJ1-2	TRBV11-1	TGTGCCAGCAGCTTAAAGGGACAGGGGGCGAATGGCTACACCTTC	CASSLKGQGANGYTF
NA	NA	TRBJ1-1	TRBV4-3	TGCGCCAGCAGCCAAGATGGGGGGAGGAACACTGAAGCTTTCTTT	CASSQDGGRNTEAFF
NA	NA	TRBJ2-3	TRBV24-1	TGTGCCACCAGCCCTCAGGGAGGAGTAGATACGCAGTATTTT	CATSPQGGVDTQYF
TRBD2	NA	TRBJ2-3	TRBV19	TGTGCCAGTAAGGAGACTAGCGTCTCTAGCACAGATACGCAGTATTTT	CASKETSVSSTDTQYF
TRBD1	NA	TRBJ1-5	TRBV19	TGTGCCAGTAGTATAGTAGGGGGCGGGCAGCCCCAGCATTTT	CASSIVGGGQPQHF
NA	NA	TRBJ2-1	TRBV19	TGTGCCACCCAAGCAGGCCGGTGGTCAGAGCAGTTCTTC	CATQAGRWSEQFF
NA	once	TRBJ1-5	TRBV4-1	TGCGCCAGCAGCCAAGTCAGGGCGAGCAATCAGCCCCAGCATTTT	CASSQVRASNQPQHF
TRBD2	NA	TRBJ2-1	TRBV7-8	TGTGCCAGCAGACCAGCGGGAGGGCCTCAGTATTCCAATGAGCAGTTCTTC	CASRPAGGPQYSNEQFF
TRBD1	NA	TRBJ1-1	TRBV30	TGTGCCTCAAGACAGGGGGGCCTCGATGAAGCTTTCTTT	CASRQGGLDEAFF
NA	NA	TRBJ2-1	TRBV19	TGTGCCAGTAGTATAAGGGGGACCTACAATGAGCAGTTCTTC	CASSIRGTYNEQFF
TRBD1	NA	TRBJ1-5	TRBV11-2	TGTGCCAGCAGCCAGACAGGGGGCGTTCAGCCCCAGCATTTT	CASSQTGGVQPQHF
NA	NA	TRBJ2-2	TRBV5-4	TGTGCCAGCAGCCTTTACACCGGGGAGCTGTTTTTT	CASSLYTGELFF
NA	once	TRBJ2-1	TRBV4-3	TGCGCCAGCAGCCGAGGCCGTGGTTCCTACAATGAGCAGTTCTTC	CASSRGRGSYNEQFF
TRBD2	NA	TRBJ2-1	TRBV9	TGTGCCAGCAGCGTAGGGGACTGGGGGGGAACGTTCTTC	CASSVGDWGGTFF
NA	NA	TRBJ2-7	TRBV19	TGTGCCAGTAGTATCAGAGGGAGTGAAGTCCTCTACGAGCAGTACTTC	CASSIRGSEVLYEQYF
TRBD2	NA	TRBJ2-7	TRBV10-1	TGCGCCAGCAGGTCTAGCGGGAGGACCCCCGAGCAGTACTTC	CASRSSGRTPEQYF
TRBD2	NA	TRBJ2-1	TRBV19	TGTGCCAGTAGGGAGCTAGCGGGAGCCGATGAGCAGTTCTTC	CASRELAGADEQFF
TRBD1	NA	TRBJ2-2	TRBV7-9	TGTGCCAGCAGCTGGAGGACAGGGACCACCGGGGAGCTGTTTTTT	CASSWRTGTTGELFF
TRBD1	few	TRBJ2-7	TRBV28	TGTGCCAGCAGTCTTCAGGGGGCCACACAAAACTTC	CASSLQGATQNF
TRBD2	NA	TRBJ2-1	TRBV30	TGTGCCTGGGCGACGGGACTAGCGGGAGTCGATGAGCAGTTCTTC	CAWATGLAGVDEQFF
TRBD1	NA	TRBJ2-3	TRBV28	TGTGCCAGCAGGGTCGGGACAGGGACCACAGATACGCAGTATTTT	CASRVGTGTTDTQYF
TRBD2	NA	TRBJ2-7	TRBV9	TGTGCCAGCAGCGTAGTGGCGGGAGAGAGTGGCGAGCAGTACTTC	CASSVVAGESGEQYF
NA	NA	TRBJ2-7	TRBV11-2	TGTGCCAGCAGCGAGCGGACTGGCTCCTACGAGCAGTACTTC	CASSERTGSYEQYF
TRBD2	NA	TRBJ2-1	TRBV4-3	TGCGCCAGCAGCCAAGATAGGACGCCCGGGGGAGGGCCTGGCAATGAGCAGTTCTTC	CASSQDRTPGGGPGNEQFF
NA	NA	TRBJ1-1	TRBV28	TGTGCCAGCAGTTACCCAAGCATGAACACTGAAGCTTTCTTT	CASSYPSMNTEAFF
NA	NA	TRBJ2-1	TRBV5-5	TGTGCCAGCGGCCCCCGGGACTCCAATGAGCAGTTCTTC	CASGPRDSNEQFF
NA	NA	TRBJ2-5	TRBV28	TGTGCCAGCAGTTTAGACCCCTACCGGACAGGTCGGGGGGAGACCCAGTACTTC	CASSLDPYRTGRGETQYF
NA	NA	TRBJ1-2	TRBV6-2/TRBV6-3	TGTGCCAGCAGTTACCCCGATGGCTACACCTTC	CASSYPDGYTF
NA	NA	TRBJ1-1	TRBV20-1	TGCAGTGCTAGACCGGGGACTGAAGCTTTCTTT	CSARPGTEAFF
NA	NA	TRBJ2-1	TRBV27	TGTGCCAGCAGTTTATACGGGATGGCGTACAATGAGCAGTTCTTC	CASSLYGMAYNEQFF
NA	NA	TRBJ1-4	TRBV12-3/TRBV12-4	TGTGCCACCTCTGGGGGGGCCGATGAAAAACTGTTTTTT	CATSGGADEKLFF
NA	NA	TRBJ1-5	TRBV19	TGTGCCAGTAGCTTAATAAGCAATCAGCCCCAGCATTTT	CASSLISNQPQHF
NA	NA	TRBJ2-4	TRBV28	TGTGCCAGCAGTGGGGGGGGGCACAGACTAATAAAAAAAAACATTCAGTACTTC	CASSGGGHRLIKKNIQYF
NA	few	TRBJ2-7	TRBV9	TGTGCCAGCAGCGCAGGGACACCCTCCTCCTACGAGCAGTACTTC	CASSAGTPSSYEQYF
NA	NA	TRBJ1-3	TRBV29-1	TGCAGCGTTACACGACGACAATCTTCTGGAAACACCATATATTTT	CSVTRRQSSGNTIYF
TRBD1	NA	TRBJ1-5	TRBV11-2	TGTGCCAGCAGCTTAGGTGGGACAGGGCCCCAGCATTTT	CASSLGGTGPQHF
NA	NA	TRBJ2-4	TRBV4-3	TGCGCCAGCAGCCAAGTTTGGATGGACTGGAATCAGTACTTC	CASSQVWMDWNQYF
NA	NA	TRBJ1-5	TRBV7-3	TGTGCCAGCAGCTGGGCCCCGAATCAGCCCCAGCATTTT	CASSWAPNQPQHF
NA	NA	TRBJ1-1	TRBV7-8	TGTGCCAGCAGCTTGACGGTCGGGGGGAACACTGAAGCTTTCTTT	CASSLTVGGNTEAFF
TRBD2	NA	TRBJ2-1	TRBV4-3	TGCGCCAGCAGCCAAGCTGTAGATAGCGGGAGGGCCCAGTTCTTC	CASSQAVDSGRAQFF
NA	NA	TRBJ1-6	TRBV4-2	TGTGCCAGCAGCCCCATACCGGGGGTGCCGAATTCACCCCTCCACTTT	CASSPIPGVPNSPLHF
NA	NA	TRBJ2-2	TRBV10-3	TGTGCCATCAGTGAGTCGCAAACAGGGTGGACCGGGGAGCTGTTTTTT	CAISESQTGWTGELFF
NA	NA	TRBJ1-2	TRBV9	TGTGCCAGCAGCGTAACAGATCTTAACTATGGCTACACCTTC	CASSVTDLNYGYTF
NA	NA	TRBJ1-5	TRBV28	TGTGCCAGCAGTTTATCCGGGCAGGGTAACCAGCCCCAGCATTTT	CASSLSGQGNQPQHF
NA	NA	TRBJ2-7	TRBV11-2	TGTGCCAGCAGCTTAGGCTGGGTTGGGCGCCCCTACGAGCAGTACTTC	CASSLGWVGRPYEQYF
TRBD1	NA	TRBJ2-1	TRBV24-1	TGTGCCACCAGTGATTTGGGACAGGGTTTCAATGAGCAGTTCTTC	CATSDLGQGFNEQFF
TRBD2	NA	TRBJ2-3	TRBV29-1	TGCAGCGTGACACTAGCGGGAGTGGTGGGGTATTTT	CSVTLAGVVGYF
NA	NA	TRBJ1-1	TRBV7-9	TGTGCCAGCACCGACTCATCAACCCGGGTTGGCACTGAAGCTTTCTTT	CASTDSSTRVGTEAFF
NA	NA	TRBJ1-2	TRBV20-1	TGCAGGTCACAGGGTGACTATGGCTACACCTTC	CRSQGDYGYTF
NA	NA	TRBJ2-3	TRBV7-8	TGTGCCAGCAGCCCTTCCACAGATACGCAGTATTTT	CASSPSTDTQYF
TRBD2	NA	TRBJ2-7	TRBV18	TGTGCCAGCTCACCACTGGCTAGCGGGAGCCCCTACGAGCAGTACTTC	CASSPLASGSPYEQYF
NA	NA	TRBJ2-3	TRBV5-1	TGCGCCAGCAGCTTGGTCCCGTCTAGCACAGATACGCAGTATTTT	CASSLVPSSTDTQYF
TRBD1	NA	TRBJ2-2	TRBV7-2	TGTGCCAGCAGGGGACAGACAGGGGACACCGGGGAGCTGTTTTTT	CASRGQTGDTGELFF